These 29 T cell receptor beta chains share one sample of origin, sequenced in a study of cytomegalovirus exposure and HLA in healthy donors. The PCR employed 60 Vbeta primers together with 13 Jbeta primers. Assay: immunoSEQ multiplex PCR; the TCRdb copy retains only in-frame clones and omits some. The data show around 62,000 clones, around 77% seen once. What was sequenced was PBMCs. Every receptor here comes from a male donor in good health and CMV-seropositive.

This chain links TRBV25-1 with TRBJ1-1; D unresolved. The CDR3 spans 13 residues. V was shortened by 6 bases and J by 1 base, with 9 bases between the two germline ends. Germline CDR1 reads MGHDK; CDR2 reads SYGVNS. For the CDR3, the DNA is TGTGCCAGCAGCGTAAGACAGAACACTGAAGCTTTCTTT. Translating gives CASSVRQNTEAFF.

The rearrangement joins TRBV4-1 to TRBJ2-1; 9 nucleotides align to TRBD1. The CDR3 length is 16 residues. Germline lookup yields CDR1 MGHRA and CDR2 YSYEKL. V was clipped by 3 bases and J by 8 bases; unmatched bases: 11. The CDR3 DNA reads as TGCGCCAGCAGCCACCCGGTGGGACAGGGATTTGATGAGCAGTTCTTC. Protein product: CASSHPVGQGFDEQFF.

The chain couples TRBV5-1 to TRBJ2-7; 10 nucleotides align to TRBD1. The CDR3 sequence is 14 residues long. J was trimmed by 2 bases and V by 4 bases; bases with no gene match: 3. CDR1 and CDR2 (germline): SGHRS, YFSETQ. The CDR3 sequence: CASSGGTGAYEQYF. DNA for the CDR3: TGCGCCAGCAGCGGAGGGACAGGGGCCTACGAGCAGTACTTC.

This clone was found a few times. The chain joins TRBV19 to TRBJ1-1; weak D call: TRBD1 (5 bases). CDR3 length: 13 amino acids. Between the trimmed V and J ends, which lost 6 bases and 4 bases, there was a span of 12 bases. CDR1 is LNHDA, CDR2 SQIVND, per germline (reference sequence). CDR3 in DNA: TGTGCCAGTAGATGGGGGGAGGGCACTGAAGCTTTCTTT. It encodes CASRWGEGTEAFF.

The chain's CDR3 is CASSQIGQDEYTQYF. In DNA form, the CDR3 reads TGCGCCAGCAGCCAGATTGGACAGGACGAGTATACGCAGTATTTT. The chain links TRBV4-1 to TRBJ2-3; 7 bases map to TRBD1. The junction had 10 bases not matched to a gene; V was cut back by 3 bases and J by 7 bases. The CDR3 covers 15 residues. Germline CDR1 is MGHRA and CDR2 is YSYEKL.

This chain connects TRBV10-3 to TRBJ2-7; unclear D gene. This CDR3 is built from 11 residues. Germline CDR1 and CDR2: ENHRY and SYGVKD. V was clipped by 4 bases and J by 3 bases, with 4 bases between them. For the CDR3, the DNA is TGTGCCATCAGTGGCGGCTACGAGCAGTACTTC. Amino acids: CAISGGYEQYF.

This clone was seen just once. The chain uses TRBV9 and TRBJ1-1; D gene unclear. Between the trimmed V and J ends, which lost 0 bases and 1 base, there was a span of 4 bases. The CDR3 has 13 amino acids. Germline values: CDR1 SGDLS, CDR2 YYNGEE. The CDR3 here is CASSVGANTEAFF. The CDR3 bases are TGTGCCAGCAGCGTAGGAGCGAACACTGAAGCTTTCTTT.

In this sample, this clone turned up a few times. The chain has TRBV27 and TRBJ1-5; unclear D gene. The CDR3 has 15 residues. Between the trimmed V and J ends, which lost 5 bases and 5 bases, there was a span of 16 bases. Looked up from germline, CDR1 is MNHEY and CDR2 is SMNVEV (reference sequence). This CDR3 is CASSPAGSTHQPQHF. The CDR3 DNA is TGTGCCAGCAGTCCAGCGGGATCGACCCATCAGCCCCAGCATTTT.

The sample holds one count of this clone. This chain connects TRBV7-2 to TRBJ1-4; D is possibly TRBD1 (6 bases). CDR3 length: 14 residues. V lost 3 bases and J 8 bases, leaving 13 bases between the germline ends. Per the germline V gene, CDR1 is SGHTA and CDR2 is FQGNSA. This CDR3 is CASSFTTGNEKLFF. The CDR3 DNA sequence: TGTGCCAGCAGCTTCACCACAGGGAACGAAAAACTGTTTTTT.

The chain combines TRBV28 with TRBJ1-4, with D unresolved. With 6 bases removed from V and 5 bases from J, the gap between germline ends came to 13 bases. Per germline, CDR1 MDHEN and CDR2 SYDVKM. CDR3 size: 14 residues. The CDR3 DNA follows: TGTGCCAGCAGCCGCCGGAGATCGAATGAAAAACTGTTTTTT. As protein: CASSRRRSNEKLFF.

On this clone: The junction differs from germline at one of its ends, possibly a read error. CDR3 bases: TGTTCCTGGAGTCCCCGGGACAGGAACACCTTC. Amino acids: CSWSPRDRNTF. The chain employs TRBV30 and TRBJ1-2, with 8 bases lining up with TRBD1. Germline V gene data show CDR1 as GTSNPN and CDR2 as SVGIG (reference sequence). CDR3 length equals 11 residues. Looking up the rest from reference TRBV30 and TRBJ1-2 gives the full variable domain: SQTIHQWPATLVQPVGSPLSLECTVEGTSNPNLYWYRQAAGRGLQLLFYSVGIGQISSEVPQNLSASRPQDRQFILSSKKLLLSDSGFYLCSWSPRDRNTFGSGTRLTVV.

The J gene is TRBJ2-3, the V gene TRBV7-2; 14 bases line up with TRBD2. The CDR3 has 15 residues. J was trimmed by 4 bases and V by 5 bases; bases with no gene match: 2. The germline CDR1 and CDR2 sequences are SGHTA and FQGNSA. The CDR3 region has the DNA TGTGCCAGCAGCCCGGGACTAGCGGGGGCAGATACGCAGTATTTT. As protein: CASSPGLAGADTQYF.

The chain carries TRBV29-1 and TRBJ2-7, with 7 bases that match TRBD2. CDR3 size: 12 residues. J was trimmed by 4 bases and V by 6 bases; bases with no gene match: 6. Germline CDR1 SQVTM, CDR2 ANQGSEA. Here the CDR3 reads CSVWTSGYEQYF. The CDR3 DNA is TGCAGCGTGTGGACTAGTGGGTACGAGCAGTACTTC.

The genes are TRBV30 and TRBJ1-1; D is ambiguous. CDR3 length: 13 residues. From germline, CDR1 is GTSNPN and CDR2 SVGIG (reference sequence). Deletions cut 2 bases from V and 4 bases from J, with 11 bases between. CDR3 sequence: CAWSRTPRTEAFF. As DNA, the CDR3 is TGTGCCTGGAGTAGGACTCCTCGCACTGAAGCTTTCTTT.

To note about this clone: Other DNA sequences within the sample encode an identical CDR3. The rearrangement joins TRBV7-3 to TRBJ2-3; TRBD2 matches at 7 bases. V shed 2 bases and J 4 bases; nucleotides not matched to a gene: 6. CDR3 length: 15 amino acids. The germline V gene encodes CDR1 SGHTA and CDR2 FQGTGA. The CDR3 region is CASSLGGGGADTQYF. The CDR3 DNA is TGTGCCAGCAGCTTAGGCGGGGGAGGTGCAGATACGCAGTATTTT.

The V call is TRBV2, the J call TRBJ1-1; possible D gene TRBD1, 5 bases. CDR3 length: 14 amino acids. Trimming left V 6 bases short and J 0 bases short, with 11 bases between. Germline CDR1 reads SNHLY; CDR2 reads FYNNEI. Here the CDR3 DNA reads TGTGCCAGCAGCCACAGGTTCTTGAACACTGAAGCTTTCTTT. Its translation is CASSHRFLNTEAFF.

This clone was seen just once. V gene TRBV9 combines with J gene TRBJ2-7, with D tentatively TRBD2 (5 bases). Germline V gene data show CDR1 as SGDLS and CDR2 as YYNGEE. V shed 2 bases and J shed 6 bases, with 12 bases lying between them. The CDR3 is 13 amino acids. The CDR3 protein is CASSVRGSGEQYF. CDR3 nucleotide sequence: TGTGCCAGCAGCGTCCGGGGTTCCGGCGAGCAGTACTTC. Full variable domain (remainder filled in from reference TRBV9 and TRBJ2-7): DSGVTQTPKHLITATGQRVTLRCSPRSGDLSVYWYQQSLDQGLQFLIQYYNGEERAKGNILERFSAQQFPDLHSELNLSSLELGDSALYFCASSVRGSGEQYFGPGTRLTVT.

The V call is TRBV7-2, the J call TRBJ2-3; TRBD2 agrees at 12 bases. The V and J ends lost 4 bases and 6 bases, in that order; junction bases with no gene match: 14. Per germline, CDR1 SGHTA and CDR2 FQGNSA. This CDR3 spans 18 amino acids. CDR3: CASSSAGLAGGPGDTQYF. CDR3 in DNA: TGTGCCAGCAGCTCTGCGGGGCTAGCGGGGGGGCCTGGTGATACGCAGTATTTT.

The chain is built from TRBV29-1 and TRBJ2-1; 14 bases fit TRBD2. This CDR3 spans 17 amino acids. Germline lookup yields CDR1 SQVTM and CDR2 ANQGSEA. Unmatched junction bases numbered 5, after V lost 3 bases and J lost 1 base. CDR3 sequence reads: CSVEGLAGEFSYNEQFF. The CDR3 DNA follows: TGCAGCGTTGAGGGACTAGCGGGGGAATTTTCCTACAATGAGCAGTTCTTC.

V and J are TRBV14 and TRBJ2-7; maybe TRBD2 (6 bases). Trimming removed 3 bases at V and 3 bases at J, with 12 bases between. CDR3 length: 14 amino acids. Germline-derived CDR1 and CDR2 are SGHDN and FVKESK. The CDR3 DNA reads TGTGCCAGCAGCCACCCGGGAGTGGGCTACGAGCAGTACTTC. This sequence encodes CASSHPGVGYEQYF.

V and J are TRBV9 and TRBJ2-3; TRBD2 agrees at 7 bases. The germline CDR1 and CDR2 sequences are SGDLS and YYNGEE. V gave up 1 base and J gave up 2 bases; unmatched junction bases: 4. The length of the CDR3 is 15 residues. Written as DNA, the CDR3 is TGTGCCAGCAGCGTACCCAGCGGGGTCACAGATACGCAGTATTTT. This gives the protein CASSVPSGVTDTQYF.

Concerning this clone: One junction end does not reproduce the germline sequence, and a read error may be involved. Within the sample, other DNA sequences also encode this same CDR3. The chain has TRBV30 and TRBJ1-6; 7 bases line up with TRBD1. Germline CDR1 and CDR2: GTSNPN and SVGIG (reference sequence). This CDR3 has 16 amino acids. CDR3 nucleotides: TGTGCCTGGCAACAGGGGAAAGAAACCTATAATTCCCCCCTCCACTTT. Translated: CAWQQGKETYNSPLHF.

The rearrangement joins TRBV4-1 to TRBJ2-1; D is possibly TRBD2 (6 bases). The CDR3 is made up of 16 amino acids. Germline CDR1 and CDR2: MGHRA and YSYEKL. V dropped 7 bases and J dropped 0 bases, with 16 bases sitting between them. CDR3 amino acids: CASKERAGSSYNEQFF. DNA for the CDR3: TGCGCCAGCAAGGAGAGGGCGGGGAGCTCCTACAATGAGCAGTTCTTC.

The rearrangement uses TRBV7-9 and TRBJ2-6; 9 bases agree with TRBD1. V lost 5 bases to trimming and J lost 3 bases; unmatched junction nucleotides: 11. The CDR3 extends over 18 amino acids. Germline V gives CDR1 SEHNR, CDR2 FQNEAQ (reference sequence). CDR3 loop: CASSQGTGLDGGANVLTF. Written as DNA, the CDR3 is TGTGCCAGCAGCCAGGGGACAGGGCTGGATGGTGGGGCCAACGTCCTGACTTTC.

The chain uses TRBV4-2 and TRBJ2-7, with 9 bases matching TRBD2. The CDR3 has 16 amino acids. Germline V gene data show CDR1 as LGHNA and CDR2 as YNFKEQ. Trimming cost V 1 base and J 4 bases; bases outside gene matches: 8. Written as DNA, the CDR3 is TGTGCCAGCAGCCAAGCAACGAGCGGGGGGACTTACGAGCAGTACTTC. Translated: CASSQATSGGTYEQYF.

The V call is TRBV11-3, the J call TRBJ2-1, with D possibly TRBD1 on 5 matching bases. Trimming cost V 8 bases and J 6 bases, with 14 bases left between them. The CDR3 totals 13 residues. Germline CDR1 reads SGHNT; CDR2 reads YENEEA. The CDR3 sequence: CASGQGRFNEQFF. The DNA of the CDR3 is TGTGCCAGCGGGCAGGGTCGGTTCAATGAGCAGTTCTTC.

The gene calls are TRBV7-3 and TRBJ2-3, with 10 positions matching TRBD2. This CDR3 comprises 18 residues. V was clipped by 4 bases and J by 2 bases; unmatched bases: 12. Germline-derived CDR1 and CDR2 are SGHTA and FQGTGA. CDR3 sequence: CASSSKALAGPPTDTQYF. CDR3 sequence (DNA): TGTGCCAGCAGCTCCAAGGCACTAGCGGGGCCCCCCACAGATACGCAGTATTTT. The entire variable domain, with the rest obtained from reference TRBV7-3 and TRBJ2-3, is as follows: GAGVSQTPSNKVTEKGKYVELRCDPISGHTALYWYRQSLGQGPEFLIYFQGTGAADDSGLPNDRFFAVRPEGSVSTLKIQRTERGDSAVYLCASSSKALAGPPTDTQYFGPGTRLTVL.

The V and J genes are TRBV7-8 and TRBJ2-7, with D unclear. V was trimmed by 5 bases and J by 0 bases, leaving 11 bases between them. The germline CDR1 and CDR2 sequences are SGHVS and FQNEAQ. The CDR3 is 14 amino acids. The CDR3 reads CASSPQRNSYEQYF. The DNA of the CDR3 is TGTGCCAGCAGCCCCCAGCGTAACTCCTACGAGCAGTACTTC.

This clone was seen more than once but under ten times. This chain joins TRBV28 and TRBJ2-5; TRBD2 aligns across 9 bases. V shed 6 bases, J shed 5 bases, and the junction held 19 bases outside the gene matches. The germline V gene has CDR1 MDHEN and CDR2 SYDVKM. CDR3 length: 18 amino acids. CDR3 protein: CASSVPISSGALRETQYF. In DNA, the CDR3 is TGTGCCAGCAGCGTCCCGATTTCTAGCGGGGCGTTGCGGGAGACCCAGTACTTC.